The sequence of this T cell receptor (beta chain) was determined in a study of T-cell memory formation after mild COVID-19. Whole-study findings and limits: Among clones contracting day 15 to 85, CD4/CD8 was balanced, whereas later expanders leaned CD4+. Prior to infection, memory already included some responding clones, suggesting cross-reactive memory joined.

With constant-segment primers, 5'RACE yielded cDNA libraries of TCR alpha and TCR beta that carried sample barcodes and UMIs. MiXCR, run by TCRdb on the 5' RACE reads, gives a single entry per CDR3 protein. The table has 250,000 to 400,000 distinct CDR3 sequences, 14% seen once; the top ten hold around 23%. Germline assignment: CDR1 SGHDN and CDR2 FVKESK. CDR3 size: 14 residues. Trimming cost V 0 bases and J 5 bases, with 9 bases left between them. This clonotype has at least ten counts. What it binds is unknown. The chain has TRBV14 and TRBJ2-3; possibly TRBD2 for D (5 bases). Material: PBMCs or a T cell subset sorted from them (not recorded which). This sequence was found in a man between 18 and 35 years old who had mild COVID-19 (a few samples of this study predate the infection). Cell type and time point are not known. CDR3 region: CASSQDHGIDTQYF. In nucleotides, the CDR3 is TGTGCCAGCAGCCAAGATCACGGGATAGATACGCAGTATTTT.